The subject of this entry is one TCR beta chain. This record comes from a study of blood T cell repertoires in COVID-19. Only in-frame clones appear in the TCRdb table, and some are missing; sequencing was by immunoSEQ multiplex PCR. This table holds hundreds of thousands of clones, around 87% found once. This receptor was taken from a woman between 50 and 59 years old who had recovered from COVID-19. Specimen: PBMCs or T cells enriched from blood (not recorded which).

The CDR3 loop reads CASSLQGLTGYTF. In DNA, the CDR3 is TGTGCCAGCAGCTTACAGGGCCTCACGGGCTACACCTTC. The chain joins TRBV13 to TRBJ1-2, with D perhaps matching TRBD1 (5 bases). V lost 2 bases and J lost 8, with 12 bases in between. The CDR3 is made up of 13 amino acids. Per the germline V gene, CDR1 is PRHDT and CDR2 is FYEKMQ (reference sequence).